The 29 T cell receptor beta chains below come from one sample, sequenced in a study of blood T cell repertoires in COVID-19. Sequenced by immunoSEQ multiplex PCR; TCRdb stores in-frame clones only, minus some. This sample carries more than 150,000 clones, roughly nine tenths of them seen once, and the ten largest clones take 20%. Sequenced input: peripheral blood. These receptors were collected from a man aged 70-80 years with active or convalescent COVID-19.

The chain recombines TRBV9 with TRBJ2-2; TRBD2 is a possible D gene (6 bases). CDR3 size: 16 residues. Germline V gene lookup returns CDR1 SGDLS and CDR2 YYNGEE. Trimming took 0 bases from V and 3 from J, leaving 12 bases between them. Written as DNA, the CDR3 is TGTGCCAGCAGCGTAGGGGGGGTCGGATACACCGGGGAGCTGTTTTTT. This sequence encodes CASSVGGVGYTGELFF.

The count of this clone is one. The V gene is TRBV11-2, the J gene TRBJ2-2; tentatively, D is TRBD1 (5 bases). V lost 4 bases and J lost 1, with 7 bases in between. Germline lookup yields CDR1 SGHAT and CDR2 FQNNGV. The CDR3 has 14 residues. The CDR3 sequence: CASSSGQNTGELFF. As DNA, the CDR3 is TGTGCCAGCAGCTCAGGACAGAACACCGGGGAGCTGTTTTTT.

The genes are TRBV4-2 and TRBJ1-3, with a tentative D call TRBD1 (5 bases). V lost 0 bases and J 9 bases, leaving 18 bases between the germline ends. The CDR3 spans 16 residues. CDR1 and CDR2 (germline): LGHNA, YNFKEQ. The CDR3 reads CASSQEATAFVGTIYF. The CDR3 DNA is TGTGCCAGCAGCCAAGAGGCGACAGCCTTCGTCGGCACCATATATTTT.

This sequence joins TRBV27 and TRBJ2-2; D perhaps matches TRBD1 (5 bases). V was trimmed by 9 bases and J by 0 bases, leaving 17 bases between them. The CDR3 spans 16 residues. Per the germline V gene, CDR1 is MNHEY and CDR2 is SMNVEV (reference sequence). DNA for the CDR3: TGTGCCAGTAGGCCTCTTGGCAGGGCGAACACCGGGGAGCTGTTTTTT. The encoded protein is CASRPLGRANTGELFF.

This clone was seen just once. The chain links TRBV11-2 to TRBJ1-1; D gene ambiguous. Germline V gene sequence: CDR1 SGHAT, CDR2 FQNNGV. V lost 2 bases, J lost 7 bases, and 11 bases lay in between. The CDR3 runs 13 residues. CDR3: CASSLQNEVEAFF. The DNA for the CDR3 is TGTGCCAGCAGCTTACAGAACGAAGTTGAAGCTTTCTTT.

The V call is TRBV19, the J call TRBJ1-1, with D tentatively TRBD1 (5 bases). This CDR3 contains 13 residues. Trimming pared 4 bases from V and 3 bases from J, leaving 9 bases between. Germline loops: CDR1 LNHDA, CDR2 SQIVND (reference sequence). CDR3 sequence: CASSTGADTEAFF. The CDR3, as DNA: TGTGCCAGTAGTACTGGGGCGGACACTGAAGCTTTCTTT.

A few counts support this clone. This chain connects TRBV2 to TRBJ2-7; 10 positions match TRBD1. With 8 bases clipped from V and 3 bases from J, the junction kept 7 bases outside the gene matches. Germline V gene sequence: CDR1 SNHLY, CDR2 FYNNEI. The CDR3 covers 14 residues. The CDR3 DNA sequence: TGTGCCAGCCTGGAATGGGACAGGGGCTACGAGCAGTACTTC. Protein sequence: CASLEWDRGYEQYF.

The chain carries TRBV6-6 and TRBJ1-1; D is perhaps TRBD1 (5 bases). V dropped 5 bases and J dropped 5 bases, with 15 bases sitting between them. Per the germline V gene, CDR1 is MNHNY and CDR2 is SVGAGI (reference sequence). CDR3 size: 14 residues. The CDR3 loop is CASSPPGGYTEAFF. The DNA of the CDR3 is TGTGCCAGCAGTCCCCCGGGGGGATATACTGAAGCTTTCTTT.

This chain connects TRBV28 to TRBJ1-3; D gene ambiguous. This CDR3 has 15 residues. The germline gives CDR1 MDHEN, CDR2 SYDVKM. Deletions cut 3 bases from V and 0 bases from J, with 9 bases between. CDR3 nucleotides: TGTGCCAGCAGTTTCTCGACAAGCTCTGGAAACACCATATATTTT. Translating it yields CASSFSTSSGNTIYF. The complete variable domain, with remaining parts taken from reference TRBV28 and TRBJ1-3, reads DVKVTQSSRYLVKRTGEKVFLECVQDMDHENMFWYRQDPGLGLRLIYFSYDVKMKEKGDIPEGYSVSREKKERFSLILESASTNQTSMYLCASSFSTSSGNTIYFGEGSWLTVV.

The rearrangement uses TRBV5-6 and TRBJ1-1; D is unresolved. V lost 1 base to trimming and J lost 2 bases, with 6 bases between them. Germline lookup yields CDR1 SGHDT and CDR2 YYEEEE. CDR3 length equals 13 residues. The CDR3 DNA reads TGTGCCAGCAGCTTGCGGGGAAACACTGAAGCTTTCTTT. Encoded protein: CASSLRGNTEAFF. Combining the CDR3 with reference TRBV5-6 and TRBJ1-1 gives the whole variable domain DAGVTQSPTHLIKTRGQQVTLRCSPKSGHDTVSWYQQALGQGPQFIFQYYEEEERQRGNFPDRFSGHQFPNYSSELNVNALLLGDSALYLCASSLRGNTEAFFGQGTRLTVV.

This clone showed up just a few times. The chain recombines TRBV5-1 with TRBJ1-3, with D hard to call. The CDR3 contains 14 residues. CDR1 is SGHRS and CDR2 is YFSETQ in the germline V gene. The V and J ends lost 0 bases and 0 bases respectively, with 4 bases between them. The CDR3 loop is CASSLASSGNTIYF. The CDR3 region has the DNA TGCGCCAGCAGCTTGGCTAGCTCTGGAAACACCATATATTTT.

The sample holds a few counts of this clone. The chain couples TRBV12-5 to TRBJ1-2; no clear D. Trimming removed 2 bases at V and 6 bases at J, with 13 bases between. CDR3 length: 14 residues. Germline V gives CDR1 LGHNT, CDR2 FRNRAP. The CDR3 sequence: CASGLSGLTNGYTF. The CDR3 DNA sequence: TGTGCTAGTGGTTTGAGTGGACTGACGAATGGCTACACCTTC.

The V call is TRBV6-6, the J call TRBJ2-3, with 7 bases fitting TRBD1. This CDR3 has 13 residues. The J segment lost 3 bases and the V segment lost 5 bases, leaving 2 bases of the junction unmatched. The germline CDR1 and CDR2 sequences are MNHNY and SVGAGI (reference sequence). The CDR3 region has the DNA TGTGCCAGCAGTGACAGGGAGACAGATACGCAGTATTTT. Translation gives CASSDRETDTQYF.

The chain uses TRBV28 and TRBJ1-2, with 7 bases matching TRBD1. The CDR3 covers 15 residues. Germline lookup yields CDR1 MDHEN and CDR2 SYDVKM. The V segment lost 3 bases and the J segment 0 bases; nucleotides outside the gene matches: 4. CDR3 sequence reads: CASSFTGTANYGYTF. The CDR3 region has the DNA TGTGCCAGCAGTTTCACCGGGACAGCTAACTATGGCTACACCTTC.

The V and J genes are TRBV9 and TRBJ1-6; unclear D gene. V was pared by 3 bases and J by 0 bases, with 10 bases between. This CDR3 has 16 amino acids. Germline values: CDR1 SGDLS, CDR2 YYNGEE. CDR3 protein: CASSEEVSSYNSPLHF. The CDR3 nucleotides read TGTGCCAGCAGCGAGGAGGTGAGCTCCTATAATTCACCCCTCCACTTT. The whole variable domain, filled in from reference TRBV9 and TRBJ1-6, reads DSGVTQTPKHLITATGQRVTLRCSPRSGDLSVYWYQQSLDQGLQFLIQYYNGEERAKGNILERFSAQQFPDLHSELNLSSLELGDSALYFCASSEEVSSYNSPLHFGNGTRLTVT.

CDR3 loop: CASSSRPGTGVEKLFF. In nucleotides, the CDR3 is TGTGCCAGCAGCTCCCGCCCCGGGACAGGGGTGGAAAAACTGTTTTTT. V gene TRBV7-2 combines with J gene TRBJ1-4, with TRBD1 matching over 10 bases. The CDR3 is 16 amino acids. Germline CDR1 SGHTA, CDR2 FQGNSA. V shed 4 bases and J 8 bases; nucleotides not matched to a gene: 10.

The chain employs TRBV25-1 and TRBJ1-5; D might be TRBD1 (5 bases). The ends were cut back, 3 bases at V and 7 bases at J, with 7 bases in the middle. CDR3 length: 12 residues. Per the germline V gene, CDR1 is MGHDK and CDR2 is SYGVNS. The CDR3 bases are TGTGCCAGCAGTGAGCAGGGACAGCCCCAGCATTTT. This gives the protein CASSEQGQPQHF. The complete variable domain, with remaining parts taken from reference TRBV25-1 and TRBJ1-5, reads EADIYQTPRYLVIGTGKKITLECSQTMGHDKMYWYQQDPGMELHLIHYSYGVNSTEKGDLSSESTVSRIRTEHFPLTLESARPSHTSQYLCASSEQGQPQHFGDGTRLSIL.

The rearrangement uses TRBV5-1 and TRBJ2-2; no reliable D call. Between the trimmed V and J ends, which lost 3 bases and 3 bases, there was a span of 12 bases. Germline V lookup: CDR1 SGHRS, CDR2 YFSETQ. This CDR3 has 15 residues. The CDR3: CASSSTPRDTGELFF. The DNA of the CDR3 is TGCGCCAGCAGCTCTACCCCCCGGGACACCGGGGAGCTGTTTTTT.

The rearrangement links TRBV24-1 to TRBJ2-1; 8 nucleotides match TRBD2. The CDR3 extends over 16 amino acids. Looked up from germline, CDR1 is KGHDR and CDR2 is SFDVKD. Trimming removed 5 bases from V and 7 bases from J; junction bases left unmatched: 12. DNA of the CDR3: TGTGCCACCAGTGCCGGCGGGAGGTCGATAGGAAATGAGCAGTTCTTC. Residues: CATSAGGRSIGNEQFF.

V is TRBV18 and J is TRBJ1-5; D is perhaps TRBD1 (5 bases). Germline CDR1 and CDR2: KGHSH and LQKENI. CDR3 length equals 19 residues. Trimming cost V 2 bases and J 5 bases, with 25 bases left between them. The CDR3 nucleotides read TGTGCCAGCTCACCAATCCGAGGTATGGGTCAGGGCTCTTATCAGCCCCAGCATTTT. It encodes CASSPIRGMGQGSYQPQHF.

The V call is TRBV28, the J call TRBJ1-5, with D hard to call. Germline loops: CDR1 MDHEN, CDR2 SYDVKM. The CDR3 runs 16 residues. Trimming removed 4 bases at V and 3 bases at J, with 16 bases between. The CDR3 spells CASSSLDGRFNQPQHF. The CDR3 DNA follows: TGTGCCAGCAGTTCCCTGGACGGGAGATTCAATCAGCCCCAGCATTTT.

For the CDR3, the DNA is TGTGCCAGCAGGACCAACAGGGGCGGCACCGGGGAGCTGTTTTTT. This codes for CASRTNRGGTGELFF. V gene TRBV11-2 combines with J gene TRBJ2-2; 7 bases are a match to TRBD1. Germline lookup yields CDR1 SGHAT and CDR2 FQNNGV. The CDR3 length is 15 residues. V dropped 6 bases and J dropped 4; count of bases not matched to a gene: 8.

The genes are TRBV6-1 and TRBJ2-7, with 11 bases that match TRBD1. Germline CDR1 MNHNS, CDR2 SASEGT. CDR3 length equals 15 residues. Trimming took 1 base from V and 3 from J; bases not matched to a gene: 2. CDR3 nucleotides: TGTGCCAGCAGTGAAGGGGGGACAGGGGGCTACGAGCAGTACTTC. Translation gives CASSEGGTGGYEQYF.

This sequence joins TRBV7-8 and TRBJ1-3; D is uncertain. With 1 base removed from V and 2 bases from J, the gap between germline ends came to 9 bases. This CDR3 contains 15 residues. CDR1 is SGHVS, CDR2 FQNEAQ, per germline. In DNA, the CDR3 is TGTGCCAGCAGCTTAGGGGGAGAAACTGGAAACACCATATATTTT. Encoded protein: CASSLGGETGNTIYF.

This chain links TRBV19 with TRBJ2-2; weak D call: TRBD2 (6 bases). Trimming stripped 5 bases from V and 4 bases from J, with 8 bases between. CDR1 and CDR2 (germline): LNHDA, SQIVND (reference sequence). The CDR3 length is 13 residues. The chain's CDR3 is CASSRRVTGELFF. The DNA for the CDR3 is TGTGCCAGTAGTCGGAGGGTCACCGGGGAGCTGTTTTTT. The whole variable domain, remainder taken from reference TRBV19 and TRBJ2-2, is DGGITQSPKYLFRKEGQNVTLSCEQNLNHDAMYWYRQDPGQGLRLIYYSQIVNDFQKGDIAEGYSVSREKKESFPLTVTSAQKNPTAFYLCASSRRVTGELFFGEGSRLTVL.

This clone has a single count. The chain combines TRBV6-5 with TRBJ1-1, with D maybe TRBD1 (6 bases). CDR1 is MNHEY, CDR2 SVGAGI, per germline. V was trimmed by 6 bases and J by 1 base, leaving 15 bases between them. This CDR3 contains 15 residues. Here the CDR3 reads CASSARRGSNTEAFF. The CDR3 nucleotides are TGTGCCAGCAGCGCCCGCAGGGGTTCGAACACTGAAGCTTTCTTT.

The V call is TRBV13, the J call TRBJ1-2; D call uncertain. The germline V and J ends were trimmed by 5 bases and 0 bases, with 13 bases remaining between them. CDR1 is PRHDT, CDR2 FYEKMQ, per germline (reference sequence). CDR3 length equals 15 residues. CDR3 bases: TGTGCCAGCAGCCTCCGAACAAGATCTAACTATGGCTACACCTTC. It specifies CASSLRTRSNYGYTF. The whole variable domain, remainder taken from reference TRBV13 and TRBJ1-2, is AAGVIQSPRHLIKEKRETATLKCYPIPRHDTVYWYQQGPGQDPQFLISFYEKMQSDKGSIPDRFSAQQFSDYHSELNMSSLELGDSALYFCASSLRTRSNYGYTFGSGTRLTVV.

DNA for the CDR3: TGTGCCACCAGCACCAACAATGAGCAGTTCTTC. Protein product: CATSTNNEQFF. This rearrangement joins TRBV15 to TRBJ2-1; D unclear. Germline V lookup: CDR1 LNHNV, CDR2 YYDKDF (reference sequence). The CDR3 is made up of 11 amino acids. Trimming left V 4 bases short and J 5 bases short, with 3 bases between.

This clone was recorded many times. The chain links TRBV30 to TRBJ2-7; D is uncertain. The CDR3 has 13 amino acids. Trimming cost V 0 bases and J 6 bases, with 12 bases left between them. Germline CDR1 and CDR2: GTSNPN and SVGIG (reference sequence). CDR3 sequence: CAWSVHENTEQYF. DNA of the CDR3: TGTGCCTGGAGTGTACACGAAAATACCGAGCAGTACTTC.